The sequence of this T cell receptor beta chain was determined in a study of blood T cell repertoires in COVID-19 (dated by TCRdb to the early 2020s). In the study overall: The collaborator samples originated in the United States, Italy and Spain and spanned the acute and convalescent phases of COVID-19. The dataset comprised deeply sampled blood TCRbeta repertoires from subjects exposed to, actively infected with, or recovered from COVID-19. Samples were obtained from the ongoing ImmuneRACE study (first 160 participants) and from over 1,000 subjects provided by 6 global collaborators. Where available, HLA class I and class II types were obtained from metadata supplied by the sample provider rather than from assay-based typing. The repertoires were released in a freely available public database intended as a resource for research on the immune response to SARS-CoV-2. The sample metadata nearly always contained a de-identified subject ID, COVID-19 status, age in years and sex. The prospective study material was composed of cDNA or gDNA derived from T cells, B-cell-depleted T cells, or PBMCs.

Measured from the cysteine to the phenylalanine, the CDR3 is 17 residues long. The retained sequence is limited to the CDR3, 51 bases, with the frame set at the first base. Via the germline V gene (reference sequence), CDR1 is LNHNV and CDR2 YYDKDF. The junction carries 14 bases between V and J, which are trimmed by 1 base and 2 bases respectively. Points the paper makes about the study in general: How much clinical and demographic metadata was included differed by source and by participant, and the metadata was provided uncurated.

The immunoSEQ Assay, a bias-controlled multiplex PCR, was used to amplify TCRbeta CDR3 regions from genomic DNA. The original methods were these. Nucleated cell counts per sample were estimated from amplification of reference gene primers within the assay. Sequence reads were collapsed and filtered to measure the absolute abundance of every unique TCRbeta CDR3 rearrangement. For each sample, productive Simpson clonality was calculated as the square root of Simpson's diversity index over productive rearrangements. TCRdb carries this immuneACCESS record with in-frame sequences only. Its versions omit some clonotypes, under half of them owing to an unresolved V gene in the studies checked, with the rest unexplained. D and trimming come from the DNA, and the V and J calls and clone size come from that table. The sample table shows about 370,000 clones, and 85% to 90% are seen once. The ten largest clones capture about 1% of the sample.

With regard to this clone: Its antigen has not been determined. No much larger clone exists at a distance of one base, and base qualities are not known.

Participants in the prospective study were aged about 18 to 89 years, lived in some 24 United States geographic areas, and enrolled through a virtual design. Cohort assignment in the prospective study relied on participant-reported clinical history from a screening survey and a study questionnaire. Recovered participants in ImmuneRACE Cohort 3 were defined as having two consecutive negative NP/OP PCR tests, clearance from a healthcare professional, or resolution of symptoms. In the prospective study, whole blood, serum and a nasopharyngeal or oropharyngeal swab were collected from each participant by mobile phlebotomists. Prospective study participants could optionally give additional blood draws and questionnaires over an approximately two-month period. Prospective study blood samples were shipped either frozen or at room temperature before DNA extraction.

The sequencing sample was made of PBMCs or T cells enriched from blood (not recorded which). In this chain, TRBV15 is recombined with TRBJ1-4, and perhaps TRBD1 as D gene, on 5 matching bases. The origin of this receptor is a man aged 18 to 30 who had recovered from COVID-19. DNA sequence: TGTGCCACCAGCAGAGGGCCCAGGACAAGGACTAATGAAAAACTGTTTTTT. It translates to CATSRGPRTRTNEKLFF.